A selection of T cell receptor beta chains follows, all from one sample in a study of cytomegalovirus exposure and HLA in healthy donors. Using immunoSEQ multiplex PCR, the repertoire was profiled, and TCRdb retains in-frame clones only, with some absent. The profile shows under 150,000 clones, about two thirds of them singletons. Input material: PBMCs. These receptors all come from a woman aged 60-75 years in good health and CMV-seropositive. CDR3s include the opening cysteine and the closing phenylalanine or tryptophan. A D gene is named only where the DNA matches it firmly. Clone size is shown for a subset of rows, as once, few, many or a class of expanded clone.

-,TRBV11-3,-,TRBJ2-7,TGTGCCAGCAGCTTAGCCCGGTCCGGGGTGGGGGAGCAGTACTTC,CASSLARSGVGEQYF
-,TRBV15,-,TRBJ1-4,TGTGCCACCAGCCGGCAACAGAGAAGGGGGTCACTGTTTTTT,CATSRQQRRGSLFF
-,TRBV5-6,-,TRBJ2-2,TGTGCCAGCAGCACCCGGGGTATCACCGGGGAGCTGTTTTTT,CASSTRGITGELFF
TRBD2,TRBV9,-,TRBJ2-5,TGTGCCAGCAGCGGGATGGGGGGGATAGGGGAGACCCAGTACTTC,CASSGMGGIGETQYF
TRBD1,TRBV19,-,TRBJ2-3,TGTGCCAGTAGCCCCCGGGACAGGGGTTCAGATACGCAGTATTTT,CASSPRDRGSDTQYF
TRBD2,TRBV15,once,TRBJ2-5,TGTGCCACCAGCAGAGATGTTGGAGGAAGCGGGGGGTACCAAGAGACCCAGTACTTC,CATSRDVGGSGGYQETQYF
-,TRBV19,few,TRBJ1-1,TGTGCCAGTATACTCACTTGGGGGCGTGAAGCTTTCTTT,CASILTWGREAFF
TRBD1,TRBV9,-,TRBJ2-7,TGTGCCAGCAGCGTGGCCGGGACAGGAGACTACGAGCAGTACTTC,CASSVAGTGDYEQYF
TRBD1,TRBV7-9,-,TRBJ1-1,TGTGCCAGCAGCGGAATTGGGGGACAGGGATCGGTAGCTTTCTTT,CASSGIGGQGSVAFF
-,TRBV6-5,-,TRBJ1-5,TGTGCCAGCAGTTATCGAGGGAGCAATCAGCCCCAGCATTTT,CASSYRGSNQPQHF
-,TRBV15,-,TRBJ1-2,TGTGCCACCAGCAGAGATCAGGACAGCCTTATTTATGGCTACACCTTC,CATSRDQDSLIYGYTF
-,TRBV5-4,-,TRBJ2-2,TGTGCCAGCAGCTTGTCAGGGGTTGACACCGGGGAGCTGTTTTTT,CASSLSGVDTGELFF
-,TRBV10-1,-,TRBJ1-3,TGCGCCAGCAGTGGACAGTCCTTCTCTGGAAACACCATATATTTT,CASSGQSFSGNTIYF
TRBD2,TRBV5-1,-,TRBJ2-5,TGCGCCAGCAGCTTGAGTAGCGGGGGGCAAGAGACCCAGTACTTC,CASSLSSGGQETQYF
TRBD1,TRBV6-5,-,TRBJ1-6,TGTGCCAGCAGTTACGGGACAGAAGAAAATTCACCCCTCCACTTT,CASSYGTEENSPLHF
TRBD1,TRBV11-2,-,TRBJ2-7,TGTGCCAGCAGCTCAAGCCAGGGGGCGATGTACGAGCAGTACTTC,CASSSSQGAMYEQYF
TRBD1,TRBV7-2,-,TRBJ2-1,TGTGCCAGCAGCTTAGCGACAGGGACAAGTAATGAGCAGTTCTTC,CASSLATGTSNEQFF
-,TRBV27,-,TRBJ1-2,TGTGCCAGCAGTTTATCTACAGGACATGGCTACACCTTC,CASSLSTGHGYTF
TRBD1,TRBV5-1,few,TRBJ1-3,TGCGCCAGCAGCTTGGACCCCGGGACAGCCGGAAACACCATATATTTT,CASSLDPGTAGNTIYF
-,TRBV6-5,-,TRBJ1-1,TGTGCCAGCAGTTACTCGATGAGGGGGGGCACTGAAGCTTTCTTT,CASSYSMRGGTEAFF
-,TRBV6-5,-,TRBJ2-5,TGTGCCAGCAGTCAGGGGGGTTTAGAGACCCAGTACTTC,CASSQGGLETQYF
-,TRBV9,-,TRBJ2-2,TGTGCCAGCACCGTACAGGGAGGGACGGGCGGGGAGCTGTTTTTT,CASTVQGGTGGELFF
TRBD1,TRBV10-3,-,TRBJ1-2,TGTGCCATCAGTGTGGACAGGGGCCTCTATGGCTACACCTTC,CAISVDRGLYGYTF
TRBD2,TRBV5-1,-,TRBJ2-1,TGCGCCAGCAGCTTGACTAGCGGGGGGGCCTACTACAATGAGCAGTTCTTC,CASSLTSGGAYYNEQFF
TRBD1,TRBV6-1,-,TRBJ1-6,TGTGCCAGCAGTCTACCAGGGGGCCGGAATTCACCCCTCCACTTT,CASSLPGGRNSPLHF
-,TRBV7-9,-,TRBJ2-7,TGTGCCAGCAGCTTAAGACAGAGCTCCTACGAGCAGTACTTC,CASSLRQSSYEQYF
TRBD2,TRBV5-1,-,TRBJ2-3,TGCGCCAGCAGCTTGGCCAGCGGGGGGAAGACAGATACGCAGTATTTT,CASSLASGGKTDTQYF
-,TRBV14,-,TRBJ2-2,TGTGCCAGCAGCGGCCCCTTCCTCGGGGAGCTGTTTTTT,CASSGPFLGELFF
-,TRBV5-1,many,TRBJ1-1,TGCGCCAGCAGCTTGGTGGACAGCCGGAACACTGAAGCTTTCTTT,CASSLVDSRNTEAFF
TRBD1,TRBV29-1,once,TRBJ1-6,TGCAGCGGACAGGGGAGGAGTTCACCCCTCCACTTT,CSGQGRSSPLHF
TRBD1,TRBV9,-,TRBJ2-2,TGTGCCAGCAGCGTAGAAGGGACAGGTTTTTACACCGGGGAGCTGTTTTTT,CASSVEGTGFYTGELFF
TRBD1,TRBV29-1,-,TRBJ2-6,TGCAGCGTTGCCACAGGGGCCTCAGGGGCCAACGTCCTGACTTTC,CSVATGASGANVLTF
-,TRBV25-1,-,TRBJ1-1,TGTGCCAGCAGTGAGGGAGGGGGCACTGAAGCTTTCTTT,CASSEGGGTEAFF
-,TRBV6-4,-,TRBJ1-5,TGTGCCAGGACTATAGCGAGGTTCTACAATCAGCCCCAGCATTTT,CARTIARFYNQPQHF
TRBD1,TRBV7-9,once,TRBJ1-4,TGTGCCAGCAGCCCTTGGGACAGGGGGCTTGAAAAACTGTTTTTT,CASSPWDRGLEKLFF
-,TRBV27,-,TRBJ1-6,TGTGCCAGCAGCCCACTAGGAGTCGGGAATTCACCCCTCCACTTT,CASSPLGVGNSPLHF
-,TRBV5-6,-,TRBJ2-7,TGTGCCAGCAGCAAAACGGGGAGCCTGGGGTACGAGCAGTACTTC,CASSKTGSLGYEQYF
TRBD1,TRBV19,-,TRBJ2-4,TGTGCCAGTAGTACGCCACAGGGGGCCTATACTCTAGCCAAAAACATTCAGTACTTC,CASSTPQGAYTLAKNIQYF
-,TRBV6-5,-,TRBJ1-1,TGTGCCAGCAGTTACTCGAGTACGGGGAACACTGAAGCTTTCTTT,CASSYSSTGNTEAFF
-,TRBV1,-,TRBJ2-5,TGCACCAGCATGTCTAGCGGGGGGGCGGCCCAAGAGACCCAGTACTTC,CTSMSSGGAAQETQYF
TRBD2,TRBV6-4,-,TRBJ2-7,TGTGCCAGCAGTCTTAGCGGGGGGTACGAGCAGTACTTC,CASSLSGGYEQYF